The 21 T cell receptor beta chains below were found in one sample sequenced in a study of blood T cell repertoires in COVID-19. Profiling relied on immunoSEQ multiplex PCR, and the TCRdb table lists in-frame clones only, not all of them. This table holds about 30,000 clones, more than 75% found once. Material: peripheral blood. These receptors were obtained from a woman aged 70-85 years with acute or convalescent COVID-19.

V is TRBV6-2 or TRBV6-3 and J is TRBJ2-7; TRBD1 matches 8 bases. This CDR3 has 14 residues. Germline trimming cut 4 bases from V and 4 bases from J; bases unmatched to any gene: 6. Germline CDR1 MNHEY, CDR2 SVGEGT. The CDR3, as DNA: TGTGCCAGCAGTTCTCTCAGGGGGCCGTACGAGCAGTACTTC. It yields the protein CASSSLRGPYEQYF.

The chain recombines TRBV6-5 with TRBJ1-5, with D possibly matching TRBD1 (5 bases). Germline values: CDR1 MNHEY, CDR2 SVGAGI. The CDR3 has 15 amino acids. V was trimmed by 2 bases and J by 7 bases, leaving 15 bases between them. The CDR3 nucleotides read TGTGCCAGCAGTTACGGCTCAGGGTTTCAACAGCCCCAGCATTTT. It encodes CASSYGSGFQQPQHF.

The J gene is TRBJ1-2, the V gene TRBV25-1; the D is unclear. V dropped 1 base and J dropped 2 bases, with 5 bases sitting between them. Germline loops: CDR1 MGHDK, CDR2 SYGVNS. CDR3 length: 13 residues. The CDR3 DNA follows: TGTGCCAGCAGTGAATCAGAAAACTATGGCTACACCTTC. Translation gives CASSESENYGYTF.

V is TRBV28 and J is TRBJ2-7; the D gene is possibly TRBD2 (6 bases). CDR1 and CDR2 from the germline V gene are MDHEN and SYDVKM. The V end lost 7 bases, the J end lost 2 bases, and 15 bases lay between the germline ends. The CDR3 consists of 14 residues. The CDR3 DNA sequence: TGTGCCAGCACCCTGACGGGGGAGGCCTACGAGCAGTACTTC. It yields the protein CASTLTGEAYEQYF.

The V and J genes are TRBV9 and TRBJ2-5, with 12 bases lining up with TRBD2. Trimming took 4 bases from V and 5 from J; bases not matched to a gene: 6. The V gene's germline CDR1 is SGDLS and CDR2 YYNGEE. This CDR3 has 15 residues. CDR3 nucleotides: TGTGCCAGCAGCATACGGACTAGCGGGAAGGAGACCCAGTACTTC. This encodes CASSIRTSGKETQYF.

The chain uses TRBV7-3 and TRBJ2-2; 10 bases are a match to TRBD1. The CDR3 contains 18 residues. The V gene's germline CDR1 is SGHTA and CDR2 FQGTGA. V shed 1 base and J 6 bases; nucleotides not matched to a gene: 11. CDR3 amino acids: CASSLMSRRQGAAGELFF. CDR3 DNA sequence: TGTGCCAGCAGCTTAATGAGCCGGCGACAGGGGGCGGCCGGGGAGCTGTTTTTT.

The V call is TRBV29-1, the J call TRBJ2-2; no definite D call. This CDR3 is built from 14 residues. V was clipped by 3 bases and J by 3 bases, with 11 bases between them. Per the germline V gene, CDR1 is SQVTM and CDR2 is ANQGSEA. The CDR3 bases are TGCAGCGTTGACGAACAGAAGGACACCGGGGAGCTGTTTTTT. As protein: CSVDEQKDTGELFF.

V is TRBV10-3 and J is TRBJ1-6; D is uncertain. The CDR3 sequence is 14 residues long. The V end lost 5 bases, the J end lost 10 bases, and 15 bases lay between the germline ends. CDR1 ENHRY and CDR2 SYGVKD come from the germline V gene. The CDR3 DNA reads as TGTGCCATCAGTCCTGCGCGGGAGATGTCACCCCTCCACTTT. This encodes CAISPAREMSPLHF.

The rearrangement joins TRBV25-1 to TRBJ2-1; 11 bases are a match to TRBD1. This CDR3 spans 15 amino acids. Per germline, CDR1 MGHDK and CDR2 SYGVNS. The V gene end was trimmed by 5 bases and the J gene end by 8 bases; junction bases not matched to a gene: 8. The CDR3 reads CASSSTGQGADEQFF. The CDR3, as DNA: TGTGCCAGCAGTTCAACAGGACAGGGGGCGGATGAGCAGTTCTTC.

Only one count was recorded for this clone. The genes are TRBV7-9 and TRBJ2-1; 14 bases are a match to TRBD2. This CDR3 spans 15 amino acids. Per the germline V gene, CDR1 is SEHNR and CDR2 is FQNEAQ (reference sequence). J was trimmed by 7 bases and V by 3 bases; bases with no gene match: 2. The CDR3 is CASSLTSGRGNEQFF. As DNA, the CDR3 is TGTGCCAGCAGCTTGACTAGCGGGAGGGGGAATGAGCAGTTCTTC.

The V gene is TRBV7-3, the J gene TRBJ2-7, with 8 bases matching TRBD1. CDR1 SGHTA and CDR2 FQGTGA come from the germline V gene. V lost 1 base, J lost 4 bases, and 3 bases stayed unmatched. CDR3 length: 14 amino acids. The CDR3 region has the DNA TGTGCCAGCAGCTTAAATGGACAGGGTTACGAGCAGTACTTC. Translating it yields CASSLNGQGYEQYF. The full variable domain, with the rest looked up from reference TRBV7-3 and TRBJ2-7, is GAGVSQTPSNKVTEKGKYVELRCDPISGHTALYWYRQSLGQGPEFLIYFQGTGAADDSGLPNDRFFAVRPEGSVSTLKIQRTERGDSAVYLCASSLNGQGYEQYFGPGTRLTVT.

This chain connects TRBV18 to TRBJ2-7; D is possibly TRBD2 (5 bases). The CDR3 loop spans 16 amino acids. V was trimmed by 2 bases and J by 4 bases, leaving 18 bases between them. The germline gives CDR1 KGHSH, CDR2 LQKENI. The CDR3 loop reads CASSPNLAGRTYEQYF. Here the CDR3 DNA reads TGTGCCAGCTCACCAAATTTAGCAGGCAGGACTTACGAGCAGTACTTC.

Note on this clone: Relative to the germline gene, one junction end is altered; a read error may explain this. The chain is built from TRBV2 and TRBJ2-7; the D is unclear. The CDR3 consists of 10 residues. Germline lookup yields CDR1 SNHLY and CDR2 FYNNEI. The CDR3: CASSEGRIIF. The CDR3 DNA reads TGTGCCAGCAGTGAGGGCCGTATCATCTTC.

V usage is TRBV7-9 and J usage is TRBJ1-5; D uncertain. Trimming cost V 8 bases and J 2 bases, with 16 bases left between them. CDR1 is SEHNR and CDR2 is FQNEAQ in the germline V gene (reference sequence). The CDR3 loop spans 15 amino acids. This chain's CDR3 is CASQLGGYGNQPQHF. The CDR3 bases are TGTGCCAGCCAATTGGGAGGGTATGGCAATCAGCCCCAGCATTTT.

V gene TRBV19 combines with J gene TRBJ2-3; 12 bases are a match to TRBD2. Germline V gene lookup returns CDR1 LNHDA and CDR2 SQIVND (reference sequence). Trimming removed 5 bases from V and 3 bases from J; junction bases left unmatched: 6. CDR3 length equals 16 residues. The CDR3 region has the DNA TGTGCCAGTAGTGGTCGACTAGCGGGAGATACAGATACGCAGTATTTT. It codes for CASSGRLAGDTDTQYF.

The V and J genes are TRBV9 and TRBJ2-1, with 8 nucleotides matching TRBD2. This CDR3 comprises 15 residues. In germline, CDR1 is SGDLS, CDR2 YYNGEE. The V segment lost 3 bases and the J segment 5 bases; nucleotides outside the gene matches: 7. The CDR3, as DNA: TGTGCCAGCAGCGGGAGCGGGGGCCACGACAATGAGCAGTTCTTC. It codes for CASSGSGGHDNEQFF.

The J gene is TRBJ2-5, the V gene TRBV11-2; TRBD2 is a possible D gene (5 bases). The V end lost 1 base, the J end lost 2 bases, and 17 bases lay between the germline ends. The length of the CDR3 is 17 residues. Germline V CDR1 and CDR2: SGHAT, FQNNGV. The CDR3 DNA reads TGTGCCAGCAGCTTAGGTCCGGGAAACCAGCGTCAAGAGACCCAGTACTTC. Protein sequence: CASSLGPGNQRQETQYF.

This clone appeared once. The gene calls are TRBV7-6 and TRBJ2-2; 7 nucleotides align to TRBD2. The length of the CDR3 is 17 residues. Trimming removed 2 bases from V and 5 bases from J; junction bases left unmatched: 11. The germline CDR1 and CDR2 sequences are SGHVS and FNYEAQ. The DNA for the CDR3 is TGTGCCAGCAGCTTACACCCGGCGGCTAGCGGAACCGGGGAGCTGTTTTTT. Its protein product is CASSLHPAASGTGELFF.

The chain has TRBV4-2 and TRBJ1-1; no reliable D call. CDR3 size: 14 residues. CDR1 is LGHNA and CDR2 is YNFKEQ in the germline V gene. V was trimmed by 1 base and J by 0 bases, leaving 6 bases between them. The CDR3 sequence: CASSQVGLNTEAFF. In DNA, the CDR3 is TGTGCCAGCAGCCAAGTTGGCCTGAACACTGAAGCTTTCTTT.

This clone was recorded a few times. This chain connects TRBV6-5 to TRBJ1-2, with D tentatively TRBD1 (6 bases). Germline V gene sequence: CDR1 MNHEY, CDR2 SVGAGI. V was pared by 0 bases and J by 3 bases, with 11 bases between. The CDR3 is 15 amino acids. The CDR3 DNA reads as TGTGCCAGCAGTTACTCGCTGGACAGCTACTATGGCTACACCTTC. Protein product: CASSYSLDSYYGYTF.

The chain recombines TRBV7-8 with TRBJ2-3; 9 bases are a match to TRBD2. Trimming took 3 bases from V and 6 from J; bases not matched to a gene: 7. Germline CDR1 reads SGHVS; CDR2 reads FQNEAQ. The CDR3 consists of 15 residues. CDR3: CASSFSAGGADTQYF. The CDR3 nucleotides read TGTGCCAGCAGCTTCTCGGCGGGGGGGGCGGATACGCAGTATTTT.